The 30 T cell receptor beta chains below come from one sample, sequenced in a study of cytomegalovirus exposure and HLA in healthy donors. The PCR had 60 Vbeta and 13 Jbeta primers. The protocol was immunoSEQ multiplex PCR, while the TCRdb copy is restricted to in-frame clones and leaves out a portion. The sample records around 170,000 clones, 81% being singletons. Sequencing was carried out using PBMCs. The receptors stem from a man in his fifties in good health and CMV-seronegative.

The V and J genes are TRBV29-1 and TRBJ2-3, with 9 bases matching TRBD2. The CDR3 contains 17 residues. Germline loops: CDR1 SQVTM, CDR2 ANQGSEA. The V segment lost 5 bases and the J segment 4 bases; nucleotides outside the gene matches: 16. CDR3 nucleotide sequence: TGCAGCGTTCCCCAGGGGGTCGCGGGGGGGCGGGCAGATACGCAGTATTTT. Its protein product is CSVPQGVAGGRADTQYF.

The chain couples TRBV10-3 to TRBJ2-1, with D tentatively TRBD1 (6 bases). Germline V gives CDR1 ENHRY, CDR2 SYGVKD. The germline V and J ends were trimmed by 0 bases and 2 bases, with 14 bases remaining between them. The CDR3 runs to 17 residues. This chain's CDR3 is CAISESRQGIAYNEQFF. CDR3 DNA: TGTGCCATCAGTGAGTCGAGGCAGGGGATCGCCTACAATGAGCAGTTCTTC.

The V call is TRBV10-3, the J call TRBJ1-2; 10 bases map to TRBD1. Losses at the gene ends were 0 bases for V and 0 bases for J; bases not matched to a gene: 4. CDR1 and CDR2 from the germline V gene are ENHRY and SYGVKD. The CDR3 is made up of 17 amino acids. The CDR3 DNA follows: TGTGCCATCAGTGAGTCGGTCGGACAGGGGGCTAACTATGGCTACACCTTC. It yields the protein CAISESVGQGANYGYTF.

This clone was counted a few times. V is TRBV6-5 and J is TRBJ1-4, with 9 nucleotides matching TRBD1. The length of the CDR3 is 14 residues. Trimming cost V 6 bases and J 8 bases; bases outside gene matches: 7. Germline CDR1 MNHEY, CDR2 SVGAGI. CDR3 in amino acids: CASRPGQGREKLFF. The CDR3 coding sequence is TGTGCCAGCAGGCCGGGACAGGGCCGCGAAAAACTGTTTTTT.

This clone was counted a few times. The chain recombines TRBV5-1 with TRBJ1-2; tentatively, D is TRBD1 (5 bases). V gave up 0 bases and J gave up 14 bases, with 17 bases separating them. The CDR3 length is 13 residues. Germline CDR1 and CDR2: SGHRS and YFSETQ. CDR3 sequence: CASSLAEQAPGTF. The CDR3 nucleotides read TGCGCCAGCAGCTTGGCGGAACAGGCGCCGGGTACCTTC.

This chain joins TRBV9 and TRBJ1-3; D unclear. The germline CDR1 and CDR2 sequences are SGDLS and YYNGEE. V dropped 0 bases and J dropped 4 bases, with 8 bases sitting between them. This CDR3 has 14 amino acids. The CDR3 region is CASSVGGFGNTIYF. In DNA form, the CDR3 reads TGTGCCAGCAGCGTAGGAGGGTTCGGAAACACCATATATTTT.

The genes are TRBV30 and TRBJ1-4; 7 nucleotides align to TRBD1. The germline gives CDR1 GTSNPN, CDR2 SVGIG (reference sequence). The CDR3 spans 15 residues. V lost 3 bases and J lost 5; bases outside the gene matches: 9. The CDR3 reads CAWRDMGRGNEKLFF. The CDR3 bases are TGTGCCTGGAGAGATATGGGCAGGGGGAATGAAAAACTGTTTTTT.

This chain links TRBV6-5 with TRBJ1-1, with D possibly TRBD1 on 6 matching bases. The V gene's germline CDR1 is MNHEY and CDR2 SVGAGI. V lost 6 bases to trimming and J lost 0 bases, with 11 bases between them. The CDR3 sequence is 14 residues long. The CDR3 loop reads CASSLNRVNTEAFF. CDR3 nucleotide sequence: TGTGCCAGCAGCTTAAACAGGGTGAACACTGAAGCTTTCTTT.

The chain combines TRBV5-1 with TRBJ1-4; 8 bases fit TRBD1. V lost 4 bases and J lost 7; bases outside the gene matches: 9. Germline V gives CDR1 SGHRS, CDR2 YFSETQ. This CDR3 contains 15 residues. The CDR3 DNA reads as TGCGCCAGCAGCATAACAGGGGGTGAGAGTGAAAAACTGTTTTTT. Encoded protein: CASSITGGESEKLFF.

CDR3 bases: TGTGCCACCAGCCGGGCTAATGAAAAACTGTTTTTT. It codes for CATSRANEKLFF. The chain recombines TRBV15 with TRBJ1-4; no clear D gene. Trimming stripped 5 bases from V and 3 bases from J, with 4 bases between. CDR1 and CDR2 from the germline V gene are LNHNV and YYDKDF (reference sequence). The CDR3 is 12 residues long.

The rearrangement joins TRBV11-2 to TRBJ2-3; no firm D call. The CDR3 is 13 residues long. Trimming shortened V by 2 bases and J by 4 bases, and 7 bases separated the two germline ends. The germline CDR1 and CDR2 sequences are SGHAT and FQNNGV. The CDR3 loop is CASSLSYADTQYF. CDR3 DNA: TGTGCCAGCAGCTTATCTTATGCAGATACGCAGTATTTT.

As regards this clone: This sample also contains other DNA sequences that code for the same CDR3. The rearrangement links TRBV5-1 to TRBJ1-1; D gene unclear. The V end lost 1 base, the J end lost 2 bases, and 6 bases lay between the germline ends. The CDR3 spans 13 residues. Germline V gene lookup returns CDR1 SGHRS and CDR2 YFSETQ. DNA of the CDR3: TGCGCCAGCAGCTTGACAGCTAACACTGAAGCTTTCTTT. Its protein product is CASSLTANTEAFF.

This chain uses TRBV7-9 with TRBJ1-5, with TRBD1 matching 10 bases. Germline CDR1 reads SEHNR; CDR2 reads FQNEAQ (reference sequence). J gave up 4 bases and V 5 bases, and 5 bases lay outside the gene matches. The CDR3 runs to 15 residues. CDR3 sequence (DNA): TGTGCCAGCAGCCCTGGGACAGGGGAAAATCAGCCCCAGCATTTT. The encoded protein is CASSPGTGENQPQHF.

The chain joins TRBV11-2 to TRBJ1-4; weak D call: TRBD1 (5 bases). This CDR3 region has 17 residues. Germline CDR1 reads SGHAT; CDR2 reads FQNNGV. V was trimmed by 0 bases and J by 12 bases, leaving 23 bases between them. CDR3 bases: TGTGCCAGCAGCTTAGATCCCCGATCGGGGCGGGGGTATGAACTGTTTTTT. Protein product: CASSLDPRSGRGYELFF.

The chain combines TRBV10-3 with TRBJ1-4; D uncertain. V gave up 6 bases and J gave up 6 bases, with 11 bases separating them. Looked up from germline, CDR1 is ENHRY and CDR2 is SYGVKD. This CDR3 has 13 residues. CDR3 nucleotide sequence: TGTGCCATCAGGCGGGGTGGTGATGAAAAACTGTTTTTT. Encoded protein: CAIRRGGDEKLFF.

This rearrangement joins TRBV7-3 to TRBJ2-1; maybe TRBD2 (6 bases). Germline loops: CDR1 SGHTA, CDR2 FQGTGA. This CDR3 is built from 15 residues. Trimming cost V 5 bases and J 10 bases, with 21 bases left between them. In DNA, the CDR3 is TGTGCCAGCAGCGCCGCCGGGACGGCGGGGCGGGAGCAGTTCTTC. It specifies CASSAAGTAGREQFF.

The chain is built from TRBV5-5 and TRBJ1-2; 9 nucleotides line up with TRBD1. This CDR3 spans 17 amino acids. Trimming removed 4 bases from V and 8 bases from J; junction bases left unmatched: 18. Germline values: CDR1 SGHKS, CDR2 YYEKEE (reference sequence). CDR3 bases: TGTGCCAGCAGCCGAGATACCGGGACAGGGCCACTTGGGGGCTACACCTTC. Amino acid sequence: CASSRDTGTGPLGGYTF.

The V gene is TRBV9, the J gene TRBJ2-7; 10 nucleotides match TRBD2. Unmatched junction bases numbered 9, after V lost 5 bases and J lost 7 bases. Looked up from germline, CDR1 is SGDLS and CDR2 is YYNGEE. The CDR3 loop spans 14 amino acids. CDR3 loop: CASSRSGGKGEQYF. CDR3 DNA: TGTGCCAGCAGTCGTAGCGGGGGGAAAGGGGAGCAGTACTTC.

This chain links TRBV27 with TRBJ2-5; 10 nucleotides line up with TRBD1. V shed 6 bases and J 2 bases; nucleotides not matched to a gene: 9. CDR3 length equals 16 residues. Germline V gene sequence: CDR1 MNHEY, CDR2 SMNVEV (reference sequence). CDR3 protein: CASRGPDRGRQETQYF. The DNA of the CDR3 is TGTGCCAGCAGAGGACCCGACAGGGGGCGGCAAGAGACCCAGTACTTC.

V usage is TRBV5-1 and J usage is TRBJ1-3; possibly TRBD1 for D (5 bases). Trimming took off 4 bases at V and 2 bases at J, with 13 bases between the two ends. Germline CDR1 SGHRS, CDR2 YFSETQ. This CDR3 is built from 15 residues. The CDR3 region is CASSRGEGAGNTIYF. CDR3 coding DNA: TGCGCCAGCAGCCGTGGGGAAGGGGCTGGAAACACCATATATTTT.

This chain links TRBV19 with TRBJ1-2; maybe TRBD1 (5 bases). The CDR3 is 11 amino acids. Trimming took off 3 bases at V and 8 bases at J, with 7 bases between the two ends. The germline CDR1 and CDR2 sequences are LNHDA and SQIVND (reference sequence). The CDR3 spells CASSMGGGYTF. The DNA for the CDR3 is TGTGCCAGTAGTATGGGGGGAGGCTACACCTTC.

The rearrangement joins TRBV7-3 to TRBJ2-7, with D unresolved. Germline V gives CDR1 SGHTA, CDR2 FQGTGA. CDR3 length: 12 amino acids. Trimming took 3 bases from V and 7 from J, leaving 10 bases between them. In DNA, the CDR3 is TGTGCCAGCAGCTTTTTTGCGCGAGAGCAGTACTTC. Its protein product is CASSFFAREQYF.

The gene calls are TRBV28 and TRBJ2-7; D may be TRBD1 (6 bases). In germline, CDR1 is MDHEN, CDR2 SYDVKM. This CDR3 region has 11 residues. Between the trimmed V and J ends, which lost 8 bases and 1 base, there was a span of 6 bases. The CDR3 sequence is CASGTSYEQYF. The CDR3 DNA sequence: TGTGCCAGCGGGACATCCTACGAGCAGTACTTC.

DNA of the CDR3: TGTGCCACGCAGGGCCAGCCTCTTGGGCCCCAGCATTTT. Translated, it gives CATQGQPLGPQHF. The chain uses TRBV15 and TRBJ1-5; maybe TRBD1 (5 bases). The CDR3 is made up of 13 amino acids. The germline V gene has CDR1 LNHNV and CDR2 YYDKDF (reference sequence). Trimming cost V 9 bases and J 9 bases, with 18 bases left between them.

Concerning this clone: The junction differs from germline at one of its ends, possibly a read error. The genes are TRBV7-6 and TRBJ1-2; D unclear. The CDR3 sequence is 13 residues long. Looked up from germline, CDR1 is SGHVS and CDR2 is FNYEAQ. The CDR3, as DNA: TGTGCCAGCAGGAGGGATCCTAACTCTGGCTACACCTTC. As protein: CASRRDPNSGYTF.

The rearrangement links TRBV2 to TRBJ2-1, with D perhaps matching TRBD2 (6 bases). Germline V CDR1 and CDR2: SNHLY, FYNNEI. The CDR3 consists of 15 residues. V was shortened by 6 bases and J by 0 bases, with 12 bases between the two germline ends. The CDR3 is CASRELANSYNEQFF. CDR3 nucleotide sequence: TGTGCCAGCAGGGAACTAGCTAACTCCTACAATGAGCAGTTCTTC.

The J gene is TRBJ2-3, the V gene TRBV5-1, with TRBD2 matching 11 bases. Germline CDR1 and CDR2: SGHRS and YFSETQ. The CDR3 totals 15 residues. J was trimmed by 1 base and V by 4 bases; bases with no gene match: 2. This CDR3 reads CASSLTSGGTDTQYF. The CDR3 region has the DNA TGCGCCAGCAGCCTGACTAGCGGGGGCACAGATACGCAGTATTTT.

V is TRBV7-2 and J is TRBJ1-2, with D uncertain. The germline CDR1 and CDR2 sequences are SGHTA and FQGNSA. The CDR3 has 12 amino acids. Between the trimmed V and J ends, which lost 0 bases and 8 bases, there was a span of 7 bases. CDR3 residues: CASSLAREGYTF. In nucleotides, the CDR3 is TGTGCCAGCAGCTTAGCGCGGGAAGGCTACACCTTC.

This clone was recorded once. The V call is TRBV19, the J call TRBJ1-5, with 10 positions matching TRBD1. The CDR3 extends over 14 amino acids. Germline assignment: CDR1 LNHDA and CDR2 SQIVND (reference sequence). The V segment lost 5 bases and the J segment 2 bases; nucleotides outside the gene matches: 0. The CDR3 region has the DNA TGTGCCAGTAGTGGGACAGGGGGCAATCAGCCCCAGCATTTT. It encodes CASSGTGGNQPQHF.

The count of this clone is one. The V and J genes are TRBV30 and TRBJ2-2, with 8 bases lining up with TRBD2. Per the germline V gene, CDR1 is GTSNPN and CDR2 is SVGIG (reference sequence). The CDR3 consists of 13 residues. V was pared by 0 bases and J by 7 bases, with 1 base of the junction left unmatched. The CDR3 sequence: CAWSVREGGELFF. The CDR3 nucleotides are TGTGCCTGGAGTGTACGGGAGGGCGGGGAGCTGTTTTTT.